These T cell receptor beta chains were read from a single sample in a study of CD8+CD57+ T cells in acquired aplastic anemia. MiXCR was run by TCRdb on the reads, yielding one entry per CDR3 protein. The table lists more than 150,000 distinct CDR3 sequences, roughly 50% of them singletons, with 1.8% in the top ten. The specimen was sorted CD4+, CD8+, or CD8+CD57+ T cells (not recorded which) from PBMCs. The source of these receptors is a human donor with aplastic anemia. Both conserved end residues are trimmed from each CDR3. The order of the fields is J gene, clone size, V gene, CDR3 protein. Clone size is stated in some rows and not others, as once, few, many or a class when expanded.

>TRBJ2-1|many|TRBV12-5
ASGLVLQGGEQF
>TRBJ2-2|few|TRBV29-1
SVEFSGRTGELF
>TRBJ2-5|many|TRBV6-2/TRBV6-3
ASRKTLETQY
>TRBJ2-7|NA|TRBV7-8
ASSLGVGPAYEQY
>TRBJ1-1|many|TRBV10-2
ASGVREGNTEAF
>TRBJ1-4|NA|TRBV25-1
ASRGLGEKLF
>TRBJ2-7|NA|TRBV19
ASSMYRSYEQY
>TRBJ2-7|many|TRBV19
ASSRPGAYEQY
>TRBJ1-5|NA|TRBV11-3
ASSLGAGGGQPQH
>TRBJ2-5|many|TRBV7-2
ASSHGLDAETQY
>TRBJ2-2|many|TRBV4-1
ASSQVLAMNTGELF
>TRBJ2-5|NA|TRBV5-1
ASSLGSGGRETQY
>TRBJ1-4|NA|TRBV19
ASSIWTGGNEKLF
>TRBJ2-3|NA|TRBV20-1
SAQRTSGETDTQY
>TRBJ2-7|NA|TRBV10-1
ASKWTGDYTTYEQY
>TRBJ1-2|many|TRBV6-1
ASSQTRQFGYT
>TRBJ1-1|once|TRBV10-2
ASSDLAPLHENTEAF
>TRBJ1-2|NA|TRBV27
ASSFRGRTTYGYT
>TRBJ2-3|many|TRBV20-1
SARPPLVGDTQY
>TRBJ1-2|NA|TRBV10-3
AISERGDYGYT
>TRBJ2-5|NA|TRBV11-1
ASSPRTAQETQY
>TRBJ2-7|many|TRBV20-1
SARTGPNYEQY
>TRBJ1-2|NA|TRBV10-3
AISDPRGGYGYT
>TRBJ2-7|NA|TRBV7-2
AGSLWRASYEQY
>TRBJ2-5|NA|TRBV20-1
SANRMLLQETQY
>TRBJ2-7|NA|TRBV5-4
ASSLGTAGTGGPEQY
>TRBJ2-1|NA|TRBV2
ASSPASNEQF
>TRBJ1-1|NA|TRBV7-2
AISDRQGMNTEAF
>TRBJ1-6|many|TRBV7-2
ASSLRGAGDNSPLH
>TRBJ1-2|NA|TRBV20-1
SARDPDRARGYT
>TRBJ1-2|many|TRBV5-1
ASSAGAPNYGYT
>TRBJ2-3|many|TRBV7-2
ASSLGGGADTQY
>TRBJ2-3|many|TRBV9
ASSLAGGGDTQY
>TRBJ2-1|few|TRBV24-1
ATSDRDRVGYNEQF
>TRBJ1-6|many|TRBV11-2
ASSLESGENSPLH
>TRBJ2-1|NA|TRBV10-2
ASSEPARVINSYNEQF
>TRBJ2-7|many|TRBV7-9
ASSLGLAGAWGEQY
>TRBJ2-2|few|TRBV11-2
ASRGLAGGNTGELF
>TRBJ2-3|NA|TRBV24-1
ATSDSGTAGSTDTQY
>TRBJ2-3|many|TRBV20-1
SASSPAWGGDTQY
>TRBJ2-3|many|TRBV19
ASNLGRHTDTQY
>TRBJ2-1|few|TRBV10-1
ASSGASGGNEQF
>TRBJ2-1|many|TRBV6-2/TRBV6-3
ASSSVTATRYNEQF
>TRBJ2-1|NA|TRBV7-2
ASSPDRGNEQF
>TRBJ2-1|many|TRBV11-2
ASSLTRGSYNEQF
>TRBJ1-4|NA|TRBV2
ASSGGRADEKLF
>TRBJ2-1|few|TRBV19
ASSMRGEQGQEQF
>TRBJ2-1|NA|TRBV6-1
ASRVGSEQF
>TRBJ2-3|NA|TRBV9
ASSGTSGVGGDTQY